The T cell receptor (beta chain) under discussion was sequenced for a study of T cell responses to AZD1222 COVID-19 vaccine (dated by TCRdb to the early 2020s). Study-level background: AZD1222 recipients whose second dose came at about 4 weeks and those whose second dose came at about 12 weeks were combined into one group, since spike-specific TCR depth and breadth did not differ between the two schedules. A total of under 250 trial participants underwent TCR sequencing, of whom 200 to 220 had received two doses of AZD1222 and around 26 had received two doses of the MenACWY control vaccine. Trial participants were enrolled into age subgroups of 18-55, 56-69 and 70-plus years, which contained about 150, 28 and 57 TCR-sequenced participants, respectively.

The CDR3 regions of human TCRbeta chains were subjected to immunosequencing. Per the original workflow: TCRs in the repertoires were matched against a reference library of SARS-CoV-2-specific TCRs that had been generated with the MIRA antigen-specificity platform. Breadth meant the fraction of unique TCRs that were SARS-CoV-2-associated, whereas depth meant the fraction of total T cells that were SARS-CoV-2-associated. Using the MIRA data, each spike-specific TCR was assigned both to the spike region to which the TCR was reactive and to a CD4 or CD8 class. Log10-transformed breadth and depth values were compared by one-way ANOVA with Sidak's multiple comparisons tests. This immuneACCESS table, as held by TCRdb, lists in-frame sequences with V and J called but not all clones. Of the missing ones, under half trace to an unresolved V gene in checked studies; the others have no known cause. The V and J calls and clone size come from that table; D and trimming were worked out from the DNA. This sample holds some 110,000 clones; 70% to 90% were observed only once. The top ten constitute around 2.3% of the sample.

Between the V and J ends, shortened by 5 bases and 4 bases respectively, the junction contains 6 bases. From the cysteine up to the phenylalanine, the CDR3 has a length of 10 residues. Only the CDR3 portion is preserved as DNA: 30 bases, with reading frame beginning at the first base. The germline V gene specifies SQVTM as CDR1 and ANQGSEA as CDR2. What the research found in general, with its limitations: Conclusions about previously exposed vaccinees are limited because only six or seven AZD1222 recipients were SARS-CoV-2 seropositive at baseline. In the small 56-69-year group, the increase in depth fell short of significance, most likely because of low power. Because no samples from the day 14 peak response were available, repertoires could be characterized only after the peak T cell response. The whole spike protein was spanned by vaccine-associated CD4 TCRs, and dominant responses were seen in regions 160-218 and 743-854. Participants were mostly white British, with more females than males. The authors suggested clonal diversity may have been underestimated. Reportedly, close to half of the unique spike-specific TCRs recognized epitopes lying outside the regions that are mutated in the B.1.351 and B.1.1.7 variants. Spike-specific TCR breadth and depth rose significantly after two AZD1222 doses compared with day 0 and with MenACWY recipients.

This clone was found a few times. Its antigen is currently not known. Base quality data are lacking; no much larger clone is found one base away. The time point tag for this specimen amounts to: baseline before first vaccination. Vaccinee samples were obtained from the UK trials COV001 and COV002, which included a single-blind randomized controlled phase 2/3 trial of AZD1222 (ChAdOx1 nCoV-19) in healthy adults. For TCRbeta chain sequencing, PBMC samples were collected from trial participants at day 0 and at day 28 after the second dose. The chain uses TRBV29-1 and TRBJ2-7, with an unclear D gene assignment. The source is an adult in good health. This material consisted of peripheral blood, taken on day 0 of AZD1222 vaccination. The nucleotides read TGCAGCGTTAAAAATTACGAGCAGTACTTC. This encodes CSVKNYEQYF.